This T cell receptor beta chain was recorded in a study of blood T cell repertoires in COVID-19. Study-wide context: Acute and convalescent COVID-19 samples came from the United States, Italy and Spain. From T cells, B-cell-depleted T cells, or PBMCs came the material, which was cDNA or gDNA.

Per the authors' pipeline: Counts of nucleated cells, estimated from reference gene primer amplification, were obtained. The data were produced by immunoSEQ multiplex PCR, yet TCRdb's version contains in-frame clones alone and is incomplete. V, J and clone size are those of that table, while D and trimming were read from the DNA. This sample has 300,000 to 450,000 clones, with 75% to 90% found just once. CDR1 and CDR2 (germline): MGHRA, YSYEKL. The V and J ends lost 4 bases and 8 bases respectively, with 13 bases between them. The CDR3 consists of 13 residues. The sequence was collected from a woman aged 18-35 years with acute or convalescent COVID-19. Sequenced material: peripheral blood. The gene calls are TRBV4-1 and TRBJ2-3; a possible D gene is TRBD1 (6 bases). The CDR3 DNA sequence: TGCGCCAGCAGCCCCACCGGGACACCTACGCAGTATTTT. Its protein product is CASSPTGTPTQYF.